The 23 T cell receptor beta chains listed next were all sequenced from one sample in a study of OX40 agonist ivuxolimab in advanced cancers. The repertoire was sequenced with immunoSEQ multiplex PCR; TCRdb's copy has only in-frame clones and lacks some. The data hold 30,000 to 45,000 clones, with around 85% observed a single time. This material consisted of CD4+ or CD8+ T cells sorted from blood, taken in a trial of the OX40 agonist ivuxolimab. The receptors shown here come from an adult with an advanced solid tumor such as melanoma, head and neck, liver or kidney cancer.

The rearrangement joins TRBV12-5 to TRBJ1-1; D unclear. This CDR3 comprises 14 residues. The V gene's germline CDR1 is LGHNT and CDR2 FRNRAP. Trimming stripped 3 bases from V and 1 base from J, with 9 bases between. The CDR3 spells CASGLLPGNTEAFF. The CDR3 DNA sequence: TGTGCTAGTGGTTTATTGCCCGGGAACACTGAAGCTTTCTTT.

The chain carries TRBV7-9 and TRBJ1-6; 7 bases are shared with TRBD1. Germline V lookup: CDR1 SEHNR, CDR2 FQNEAQ (reference sequence). The CDR3 has 15 residues. The J segment lost 4 bases and the V segment lost 7 bases, leaving 7 bases of the junction unmatched. The CDR3 DNA reads TGTGCCAGCACCCTGGGACAGCTTTATAATTCACCCCTCCACTTT. Translating gives CASTLGQLYNSPLHF.

The chain joins TRBV6-5 to TRBJ1-1; D unresolved. Trimming cost V 2 bases and J 1 base, with 5 bases left between them. This CDR3 has 13 residues. Germline V gene data show CDR1 as MNHEY and CDR2 as SVGAGI. CDR3 amino acids: CASSYERNTEAFF. CDR3 bases: TGTGCCAGCAGTTACGAAAGGAACACTGAAGCTTTCTTT.

This clone was detected only a few times. V and J are TRBV4-1 and TRBJ2-7; D is perhaps TRBD1 or TRBD2 (5 bases each). The CDR3 consists of 16 residues. Germline V gene sequence: CDR1 MGHRA, CDR2 YSYEKL. V lost 0 bases, J lost 1 base, and 13 bases lay in between. DNA of the CDR3: TGCGCCAGCAGCCAAGAATCCACAGGACTTTCCTACGAGCAGTACTTC. Protein product: CASSQESTGLSYEQYF.

This clone has a handful of counts. This rearrangement joins TRBV6-1 to TRBJ1-2, with 12 nucleotides matching TRBD1. Germline V CDR1 and CDR2: MNHNS, SASEGT. This CDR3 spans 13 amino acids. Germline trimming cut 4 bases from V and 8 bases from J; bases unmatched to any gene: 2. The CDR3 nucleotides read TGTGCCAGCAGTGGGGACAGGGGGCAAGGCTACACCTTC. Its protein product is CASSGDRGQGYTF.

V usage is TRBV5-1 and J usage is TRBJ1-1, with D tentatively TRBD1 (6 bases). Per germline, CDR1 SGHRS and CDR2 YFSETQ. V dropped 3 bases and J dropped 2 bases, with 11 bases sitting between them. This CDR3 is 14 amino acids long. Here the CDR3 DNA reads TGCGCCAGCAGCTCCCGGACAGCCAACACTGAAGCTTTCTTT. It encodes CASSSRTANTEAFF.

The chain links TRBV4-1 to TRBJ2-3; no reliable D call. Trimming pared 2 bases from V and 2 bases from J, leaving 2 bases between. CDR3 length equals 12 residues. CDR1 and CDR2 (germline): MGHRA, YSYEKL. CDR3 loop: CASSQLTDTQYF. DNA of the CDR3: TGCGCCAGCAGCCAACTCACAGATACGCAGTATTTT.

This sequence joins TRBV7-9 and TRBJ1-1; D is undetermined. In germline, CDR1 is SEHNR, CDR2 FQNEAQ (reference sequence). CDR3 length: 13 residues. V was pared by 5 bases and J by 4 bases, with 11 bases between. CDR3 DNA: TGTGCCAGCAGCCCGGGTTTGCGCACTGAAGCTTTCTTT. This translates into CASSPGLRTEAFF.

This clone appeared a single time. The CDR3 DNA sequence: TGTGCCAGCAGCCTTGGGGTGATCCGGGGATCTGAAAAACTGTTTTTT. Translation: CASSLGVIRGSEKLFF. The V and J genes are TRBV11-2 and TRBJ1-4; no firm D call. V lost 5 bases and J 7 bases, leaving 20 bases between the germline ends. The CDR3 runs to 16 residues. Germline-derived CDR1 and CDR2 are SGHAT and FQNNGV. Full variable domain (missing parts from reference TRBV11-2 and TRBJ1-4): EAGVAQSPRYKIIEKRQSVAFWCNPISGHATLYWYQQILGQGPKLLIQFQNNGVVDDSQLPKDRFSAERLKGVDSTLKIQPAKLEDSAVYLCASSLGVIRGSEKLFFGSGTQLSVL.

V gene TRBV11-2 combines with J gene TRBJ2-7; 7 bases fit TRBD1. This CDR3 comprises 15 residues. Germline-derived CDR1 and CDR2 are SGHAT and FQNNGV. J was trimmed by 5 bases and V by 3 bases; bases with no gene match: 10. The CDR3 region has the DNA TGTGCCAGCAGCTTGCTGACAGGGCCTTGGGACGAGCAGTACTTC. As protein: CASSLLTGPWDEQYF.

This clone was seen once. V and J are TRBV19 and TRBJ1-1; D call uncertain. The CDR3 totals 14 residues. Germline V lookup: CDR1 LNHDA, CDR2 SQIVND (reference sequence). The germline V and J ends were trimmed by 8 bases and 1 base, with 14 bases remaining between them. The CDR3: CASGTENPNTEAFF. As DNA, the CDR3 is TGTGCCAGTGGAACAGAGAACCCGAACACTGAAGCTTTCTTT.

The gene calls are TRBV5-5 and TRBJ1-2; TRBD1 might be the D (6 bases). The CDR3 consists of 13 residues. Germline CDR1 is SGHKS and CDR2 is YYEKEE (reference sequence). V was clipped by 5 bases and J by 6 bases, with 14 bases between them. This CDR3 is CASSLTGIDGYTF. CDR3 DNA sequence: TGTGCCAGCAGTCTTACAGGGATCGATGGCTACACCTTC.

The chain combines TRBV6-1 with TRBJ2-1; TRBD2 matches at 14 bases. The CDR3 has 16 residues. CDR1 is MNHNS, CDR2 SASEGT, per germline. J was trimmed by 7 bases and V by 4 bases; bases with no gene match: 6. The CDR3 is CASSVSGTSGGNEQFF. CDR3 coding DNA: TGTGCCAGCAGTGTATCCGGGACTAGCGGGGGTAATGAGCAGTTCTTC.

This clone was seen only a few times. This chain joins TRBV5-1 and TRBJ1-2, with 10 positions matching TRBD1. Per the germline V gene, CDR1 is SGHRS and CDR2 is YFSETQ. The CDR3 runs 15 residues. Trimming took 3 bases from V and 4 from J; bases not matched to a gene: 6. The CDR3 DNA reads as TGCGCCAGCAGCTCAACGGGACAGGGGAGCTATGGCTACACCTTC. It codes for CASSSTGQGSYGYTF.

The gene calls are TRBV5-5 and TRBJ2-3; TRBD1 is a possible D gene (6 bases). Germline loops: CDR1 SGHKS, CDR2 YYEKEE (reference sequence). The CDR3 is 17 amino acids. Between the trimmed V and J ends, which lost 4 bases and 2 bases, there was a span of 20 bases. Here the CDR3 reads CASSPRSQGALTDTQYF. CDR3 coding DNA: TGTGCCAGCAGCCCTAGATCACAGGGTGCCCTCACAGATACGCAGTATTTT.

The chain carries TRBV9 and TRBJ2-2; 10 nucleotides agree with TRBD2. Germline CDR1 reads SGDLS; CDR2 reads YYNGEE. The CDR3 contains 15 residues. V dropped 6 bases and J dropped 6; count of bases not matched to a gene: 8. The CDR3 here is CASKRTSGSPGELFF. The CDR3 coding sequence is TGTGCCAGCAAGAGGACTAGCGGTTCACCCGGGGAGCTGTTTTTT.

The chain combines TRBV2 with TRBJ2-1; TRBD1 matches at 8 bases. CDR1 and CDR2 (germline): SNHLY, FYNNEI. Losses at the gene ends were 7 bases for V and 7 bases for J; bases not matched to a gene: 12. The CDR3 totals 15 residues. CDR3: CASTESRTGRNEQFF. DNA of the CDR3: TGTGCCAGCACCGAAAGCAGGACAGGGCGGAATGAGCAGTTCTTC.

V gene TRBV25-1 combines with J gene TRBJ2-3; 9 bases match TRBD1. This CDR3 spans 17 amino acids. Germline loops: CDR1 MGHDK, CDR2 SYGVNS. The V gene end was trimmed by 3 bases and the J gene end by 1 base; junction bases not matched to a gene: 8. The DNA of the CDR3 is TGTGCCAGCAGTGATGCTTTCAGGACAGGGGGCACAGATACGCAGTATTTT. It specifies CASSDAFRTGGTDTQYF.

J is TRBJ2-7 and V is TRBV11-2; D is perhaps TRBD1 (6 bases). The CDR3 runs 15 residues. CDR1 and CDR2 from the germline V gene are SGHAT and FQNNGV. V was pared by 1 base and J by 2 bases, with 12 bases between. CDR3 coding DNA: TGTGCCAGCAGCTTAGGGCAGGGGCAAGCCTACGAGCAGTACTTC. This encodes CASSLGQGQAYEQYF.

The chain links TRBV2 to TRBJ2-7; unclear D gene. CDR3 length equals 13 residues. V gave up 4 bases and J gave up 4 bases, with 11 bases separating them. Germline V gives CDR1 SNHLY, CDR2 FYNNEI. The DNA of the CDR3 is TGTGCCAGCAGTGGGGCACTGGTATACGAGCAGTACTTC. Translation: CASSGALVYEQYF.

The chain has TRBV5-5 and TRBJ2-7; 8 bases align to TRBD2. Unmatched junction bases numbered 9, after V lost 4 bases and J lost 3 bases. Germline CDR1 and CDR2: SGHKS and YYEKEE (reference sequence). This CDR3 contains 15 residues. The CDR3 protein is CASSLRGGDSYEQYF. CDR3 in DNA: TGTGCCAGCAGCCTTCGGGGGGGTGACAGCTACGAGCAGTACTTC.

The chain links TRBV7-9 to TRBJ1-1, with 9 bases identical to TRBD1. The CDR3 totals 14 residues. Germline trimming cut 1 base from V and 5 bases from J; bases unmatched to any gene: 2. Germline V gene sequence: CDR1 SEHNR, CDR2 FQNEAQ (reference sequence). The CDR3 is CASSLGQGDTEAFF. The DNA for the CDR3 is TGTGCCAGCAGCTTAGGACAGGGGGATACTGAAGCTTTCTTT.

The CDR3 loop is CASSPRDSYEQYF. CDR3 in DNA: TGCGCCAGCAGTCCCCGGGACAGCTACGAGCAGTACTTC. The chain links TRBV10-1 to TRBJ2-7; 7 nucleotides agree with TRBD1. The J segment lost 3 bases and the V segment lost 5 bases, leaving 4 bases of the junction unmatched. Germline assignment: CDR1 WNHNN and CDR2 SYGVQD (reference sequence). This CDR3 comprises 13 residues.